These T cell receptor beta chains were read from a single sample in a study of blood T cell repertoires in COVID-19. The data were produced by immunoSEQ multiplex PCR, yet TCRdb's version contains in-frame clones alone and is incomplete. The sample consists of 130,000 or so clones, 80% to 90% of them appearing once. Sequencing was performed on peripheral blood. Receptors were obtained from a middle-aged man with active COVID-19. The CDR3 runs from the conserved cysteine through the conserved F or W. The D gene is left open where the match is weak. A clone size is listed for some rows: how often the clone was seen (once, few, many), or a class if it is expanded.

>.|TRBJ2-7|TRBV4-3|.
TGCGCCAGCAGCCAAGTTAACTACAGGGGGGGGGCCTACGAGCAGTACTTC
CASSQVNYRGGAYEQYF
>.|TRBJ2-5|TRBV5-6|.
TGTGCCAGCAGCTTCGGGACACTCCAGTACTTC
CASSFGTLQYF
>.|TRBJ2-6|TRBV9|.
TGTGCCAGCAAAAGGGAGCCTGGGGCCAACGTCCTGACTTTC
CASKREPGANVLTF
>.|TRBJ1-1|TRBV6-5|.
TGTGCCAGCAGTTACGGCCCGACACTGAACACTGAAGCTTTCTTT
CASSYGPTLNTEAFF
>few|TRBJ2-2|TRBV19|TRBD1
TGTGCCAGTAGCATGGGACAGGGGGCTGGGATCGGGGAGCTGTTTTTT
CASSMGQGAGIGELFF
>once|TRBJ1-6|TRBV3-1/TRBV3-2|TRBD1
TGTGCCAGCAGCCAAGACCGGGACAGGGTGAATTCACCCCTCCACTTT
CASSQDRDRVNSPLHF
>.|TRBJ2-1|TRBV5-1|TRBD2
TGCGCCAGCAGCCCCCGACTAGCGGGGCAACAGCAGTTCTTC
CASSPRLAGQQQFF
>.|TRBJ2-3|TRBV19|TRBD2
TGTGCGAGCCGTGGGGAGGGTACGCAGTATTTT
CASRGEGTQYF
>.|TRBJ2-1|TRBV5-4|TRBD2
TGTGCCAGCAGCTTGAAACTAGCGGATGAGCAGTTCTTC
CASSLKLADEQFF
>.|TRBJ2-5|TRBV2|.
TGTGCCAGCAGCCGGGACACGGAGCGGACCCAGTACTTC
CASSRDTERTQYF
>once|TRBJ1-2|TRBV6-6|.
TGTGCCAGCACCTCCACCGCCAGGTACTATGGCTACACCTTC
CASTSTARYYGYTF
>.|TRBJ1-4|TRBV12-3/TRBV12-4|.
TGTGCCAGCAGTTCTACCCCTCGGGGGGAACTGTTTTTT
CASSSTPRGELFF
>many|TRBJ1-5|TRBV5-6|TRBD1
TGTGCCAGCAGCTTCGGACAGGCAGAACAGCCCCAGCATTTT
CASSFGQAEQPQHF
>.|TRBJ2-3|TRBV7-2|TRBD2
TGTGCCAGCAGGGGTTTTGGGGGGGAAGATACGCAGTATTTT
CASRGFGGEDTQYF
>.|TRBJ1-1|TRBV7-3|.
TGTGCCACGCCAGGGATCCTGGGCGCTGAAGCTTTCTTT
CATPGILGAEAFF
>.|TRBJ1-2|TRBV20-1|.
TGCAGTGCCTTATGGGCGGGTGGCTACACCTTC
CSALWAGGYTF
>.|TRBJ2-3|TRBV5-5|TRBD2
TGTGCCAGCAGCTGGGGGGGACTAGCGGGCACAGATACGCAGTATTTT
CASSWGGLAGTDTQYF
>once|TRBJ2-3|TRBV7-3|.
TGTGCCAGCAGCTTATCGGGACTAGATACGCAGTATTTT
CASSLSGLDTQYF
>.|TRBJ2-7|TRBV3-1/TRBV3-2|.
TGTGCCAGCAGCCAATATAGGGGCAACGAGCAGTACTTC
CASSQYRGNEQYF
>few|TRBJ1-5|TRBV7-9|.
TGTGCCAGCAGCTTTCCAGGGTCGCCCCAGCATTTT
CASSFPGSPQHF
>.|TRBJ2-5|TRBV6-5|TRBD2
TGTGCCAGCAGTTACAATAAGCGGGGGGGCCTCGAGACCCAGTACTTC
CASSYNKRGGLETQYF
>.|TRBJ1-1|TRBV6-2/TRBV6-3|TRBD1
TGTGCCAGCAGCAATGCCCCGCAGGGGGGACGGAACACTGAAGCTTTCTTT
CASSNAPQGGRNTEAFF
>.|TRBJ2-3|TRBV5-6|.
TGTGCCAGCAGCCCATGCACAGGGAAAGACACAGATACGCAGTATTTT
CASSPCTGKDTDTQYF
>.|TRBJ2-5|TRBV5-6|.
TGTGCCAGCAGCTTGTCTAGAGGCGAGACCCAGTACTTC
CASSLSRGETQYF
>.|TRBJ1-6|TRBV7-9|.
TGTGCCAGCAGCTTAGAAGGGGAATATTCACCCCTCCACTTT
CASSLEGEYSPLHF
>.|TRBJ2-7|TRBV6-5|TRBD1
TGTGCCAGCAGTATCAAAGGGGGCAGACAGTACTTC
CASSIKGGRQYF
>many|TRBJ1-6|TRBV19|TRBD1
TGTGCCAGTAGTAGGGGGACAGGGGGGAATCCCCTCCACTTT
CASSRGTGGNPLHF
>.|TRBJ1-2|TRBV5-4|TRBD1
TGTGCCAGCAGCTTGTCGGGACAGGGTAATTTTGGCTACACCTTC
CASSLSGQGNFGYTF
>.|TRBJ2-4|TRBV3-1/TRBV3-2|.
TGTGCCAGCAGCCGGGACTTTAAAAACATTCAGTACTTC
CASSRDFKNIQYF
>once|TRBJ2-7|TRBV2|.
TGTGCCAGCAGTGAGGGGGGGGCAGGCGGCACCTACGAGCAGTACTTC
CASSEGGAGGTYEQYF
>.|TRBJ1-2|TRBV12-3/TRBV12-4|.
TGTGCCAGCAGTCGGGGACTTTATGGCTACACCTTC
CASSRGLYGYTF
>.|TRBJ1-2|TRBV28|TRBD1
TGTGCCAGCAGCCTCCAGGGGGCGAGTCTTTCTGGCTACACCTTC
CASSLQGASLSGYTF
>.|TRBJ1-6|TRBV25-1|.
TGTGCCAGCAGTTTCGGGGACTCCTATAATTCACCCCTCCACTTT
CASSFGDSYNSPLHF
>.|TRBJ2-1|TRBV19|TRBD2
TGTGCCAGTAGATCCGGGGGGTACAGGAATGAGCAGTTCTTC
CASRSGGYRNEQFF
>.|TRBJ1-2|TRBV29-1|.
TGCAGCGTTGGAGGGGAGGCTGGCTACACCTTC
CSVGGEAGYTF
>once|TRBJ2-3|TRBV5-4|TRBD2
TGTGCCAGCAGGCAACTAGCGGGGGGGCCGGGTGTAAATACGCAGTATTTT
CASRQLAGGPGVNTQYF
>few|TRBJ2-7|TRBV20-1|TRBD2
TGCAGTGCTAGTGGGGGGACTACCGAGCAGTACTTC
CSASGGTTEQYF